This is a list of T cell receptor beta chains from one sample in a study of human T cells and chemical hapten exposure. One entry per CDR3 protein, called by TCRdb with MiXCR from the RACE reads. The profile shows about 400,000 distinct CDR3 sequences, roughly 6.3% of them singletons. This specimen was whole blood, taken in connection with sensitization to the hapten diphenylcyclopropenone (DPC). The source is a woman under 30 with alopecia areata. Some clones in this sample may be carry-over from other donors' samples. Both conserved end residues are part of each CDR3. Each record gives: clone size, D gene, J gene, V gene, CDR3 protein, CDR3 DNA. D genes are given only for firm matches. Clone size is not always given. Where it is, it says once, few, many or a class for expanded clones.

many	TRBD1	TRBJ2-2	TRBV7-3	CASSISGTGRSGELFF	TGTGCCAGCAGCATTTCCGGGACAGGGAGGTCCGGGGAGCTGTTTTTT
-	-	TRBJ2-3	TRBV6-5	CASKSTDTQYF	TGTGCCAGCAAAAGTACAGATACGCAGTATTTT
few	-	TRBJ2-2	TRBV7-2	CASSLRGLATGELFF	TGTGCCAGCAGCTTAAGGGGGTTAGCCACCGGGGAGCTGTTTTTT
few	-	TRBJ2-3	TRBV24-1	CATLGRRSGSTDTQYF	TGTGCCACCCTCGGACGTAGATCAGGAAGCACAGATACGCAGTATTTT
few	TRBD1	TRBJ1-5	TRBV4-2	CASSQDGQGNQPQHF	TGTGCCAGCAGCCAAGATGGACAGGGGAATCAGCCCCAGCATTTT
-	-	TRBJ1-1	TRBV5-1	CASSLDMFMNTEAFF	TGCGCCAGCAGCTTGGATATGTTCATGAACACTGAAGCTTTCTTT
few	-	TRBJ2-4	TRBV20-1	CSAVPGTKNIQYF	TGCAGTGCGGTCCCTGGGACGAAAAACATTCAGTACTTC
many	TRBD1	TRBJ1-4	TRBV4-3	CASSHDGLGQTNEKLFF	TGCGCCAGCAGCCATGACGGGCTGGGACAGACAAATGAAAAACTGTTTTTT
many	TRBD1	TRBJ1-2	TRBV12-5	CASGLVRADRGDYGYTF	TGTGCTAGTGGTTTGGTAAGGGCGGACAGGGGCGACTATGGCTACACCTTC
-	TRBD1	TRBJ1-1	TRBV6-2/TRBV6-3	CASSHGQVTEAFF	TGTGCCAGCAGTCATGGACAGGTTACTGAAGCTTTCTTT
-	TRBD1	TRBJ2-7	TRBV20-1	CSARVAQGSYEQYF	TGCAGTGCTAGAGTCGCACAGGGGTCCTACGAGCAGTACTTC
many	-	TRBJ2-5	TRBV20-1	CSAHREETQYF	TGCAGTGCTCACAGGGAGGAGACCCAGTACTTC
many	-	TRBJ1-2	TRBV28	CASSFQAYGYTF	TGTGCCAGCAGTTTCCAAGCCTATGGCTACACCTTC
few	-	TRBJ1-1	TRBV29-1	CSVGDWKNTEAFF	TGCAGCGTAGGGGACTGGAAGAACACTGAAGCTTTCTTT
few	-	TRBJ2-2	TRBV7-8	CASRVSGTNTGELFF	TGTGCCAGCAGGGTCAGCGGTACGAACACCGGGGAGCTGTTTTTT
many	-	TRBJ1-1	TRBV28	CASSDGMNTEAFF	TGTGCCAGCAGTGATGGGATGAACACTGAAGCTTTCTTT
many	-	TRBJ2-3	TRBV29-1	CSVVEDTQYF	TGCAGCGTTGTTGAAGATACGCAGTATTTT
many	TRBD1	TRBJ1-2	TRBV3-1	CASSPRDSYGYTF	TGTGCCAGCAGCCCCCGGGACAGCTATGGCTACACCTTC
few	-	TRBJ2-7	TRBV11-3	CASSLGTGRSYEQYF	TGTGCCAGCAGCTTAGGTACAGGGAGGTCCTACGAGCAGTACTTC
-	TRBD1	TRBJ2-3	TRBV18	CASSPTGGSADTQYF	TGTGCCAGCTCACCGACAGGGGGTTCGGCAGATACGCAGTATTTT
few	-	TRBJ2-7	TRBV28	CASRFQGRYEQYF	TGTGCCAGCAGGTTCCAGGGTCGCTACGAGCAGTACTTC
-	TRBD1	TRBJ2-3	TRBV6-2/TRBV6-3	CASSSLDRVGQSTDTQYF	TGTGCCAGCAGTTCCCTGGACAGGGTTGGTCAAAGCACAGATACGCAGTATTTT
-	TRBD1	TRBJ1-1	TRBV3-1	CASSHLDRAGEAFF	TGTGCCAGCAGCCATCTCGACAGGGCTGGTGAAGCTTTCTTT
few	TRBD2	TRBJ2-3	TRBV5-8	CASSYGGALGDTQYF	TGTGCCAGCAGCTACGGGGGGGCCTTAGGAGATACGCAGTATTTT
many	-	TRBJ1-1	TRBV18	CASSLTGGSTEAFF	TGTGCCAGCTCACTAACGGGCGGGTCCACTGAAGCTTTCTTT
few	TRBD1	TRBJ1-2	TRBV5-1	CASSSGGTVYGYTF	TGCGCCAGCAGCTCCGGCGGGACAGTCTATGGCTACACCTTC
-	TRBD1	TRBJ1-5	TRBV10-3	CAISEKGQLIEKGNQPQHF	TGTGCCATCAGTGAGAAGGGACAGCTGATAGAAAAAGGGAATCAGCCCCAGCATTTT
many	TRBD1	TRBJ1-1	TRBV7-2	CASSPWTGKSNTEAFF	TGTGCCAGCAGCCCTTGGACAGGGAAGTCGAACACTGAAGCTTTCTTT
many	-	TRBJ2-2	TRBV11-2	CASSFGASNTGELFF	TGTGCCAGCAGCTTCGGGGCCTCGAACACCGGGGAGCTGTTTTTT
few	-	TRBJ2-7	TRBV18	CASSPTSQDYEQYF	TGTGCCAGCTCACCGACGAGCCAGGACTACGAGCAGTACTTC
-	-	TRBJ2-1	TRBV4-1	CASSLQTRGAYNEQFF	TGCGCCAGCAGCCTCCAAACTAGGGGGGCCTACAATGAGCAGTTCTTC
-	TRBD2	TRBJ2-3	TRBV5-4	CASSLDPLAGGTDTQYF	TGTGCCAGCAGCTTGGATCCACTAGCGGGGGGCACAGATACGCAGTATTTT
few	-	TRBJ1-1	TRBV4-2	CASSHGPDTEAFF	TGTGCCAGCAGCCACGGACCCGACACTGAAGCTTTCTTT
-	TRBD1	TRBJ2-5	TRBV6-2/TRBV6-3	CASSYSFRTGGIQETQYF	TGTGCCAGCAGTTACTCTTTTAGGACAGGGGGCATCCAAGAGACCCAGTACTTC
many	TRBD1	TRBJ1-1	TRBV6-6	CASTQRLTGVDTEAFF	TGTGCCAGCACCCAGCGGTTGACAGGGGTCGACACTGAAGCTTTCTTT
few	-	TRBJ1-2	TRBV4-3	CASSQDPGGMYYGYTF	TGCGCCAGCAGCCAAGATCCCGGGGGCATGTACTATGGCTACACCTTC
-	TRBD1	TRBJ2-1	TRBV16	CASSQLTGFHEQFF	TGTGCCAGCAGCCAATTGACAGGGTTTCATGAGCAGTTCTTC
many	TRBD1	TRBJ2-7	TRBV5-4	CASSSIGQAYEQYF	TGTGCCAGCAGCTCCATTGGACAGGCCTACGAGCAGTACTTC
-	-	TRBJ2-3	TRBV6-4	CASSAGRGWADTQYF	TGTGCCAGCAGTGCGGGCAGGGGATGGGCAGATACGCAGTATTTT
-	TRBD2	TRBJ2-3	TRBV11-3	CASSSPWDVTSVADTQYF	TGTGCCAGCAGCTCTCCCTGGGATGTGACTAGCGTCGCAGATACGCAGTATTTT
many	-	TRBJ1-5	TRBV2	CASSEHEGIGQPQHF	TGTGCCAGCAGTGAACATGAGGGGATCGGGCAGCCCCAGCATTTT
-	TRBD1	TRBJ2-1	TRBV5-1	CASSLDRQGIHGEQFF	TGCGCCAGCAGCTTGGATCGACAGGGGATTCATGGTGAGCAGTTCTTC
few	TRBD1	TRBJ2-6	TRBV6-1	CASKTDRVNKGANVLTF	TGTGCCAGCAAGACGGACAGGGTTAATAAAGGGGCCAACGTCCTGACTTTC
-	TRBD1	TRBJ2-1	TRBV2	CATGQGRGEQFF	TGTGCCACCGGACAGGGCCGAGGTGAGCAGTTCTTC
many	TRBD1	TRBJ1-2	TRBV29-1	CSARTGHGYTF	TGCAGCGCCCGGACAGGGCACGGCTACACCTTC
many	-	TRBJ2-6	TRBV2	CASREKDGSGANVLTF	TGTGCCAGCAGGGAAAAGGACGGCTCTGGGGCCAACGTCCTGACTTTC
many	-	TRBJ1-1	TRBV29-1	CSVVRTTGNTEAFF	TGCAGCGTTGTTAGGACTACAGGGAACACTGAAGCTTTCTTT
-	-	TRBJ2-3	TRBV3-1	CASGTNPSLDTQYF	TGTGCCAGCGGTACCAACCCCTCCCTGGATACGCAGTATTTT
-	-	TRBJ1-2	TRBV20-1	CSARDFSGDYGYTF	TGCAGTGCTAGAGATTTCTCTGGGGACTATGGCTACACCTTC
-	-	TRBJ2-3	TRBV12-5	CASGLAPGRGTDTQYF	TGTGCTAGTGGTTTGGCACCGGGGAGAGGCACAGATACGCAGTATTTT
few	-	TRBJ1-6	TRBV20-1	CSVPQSSYNSPLHF	TGCAGTGTCCCACAGAGCTCCTATAATTCACCCCTCCACTTT
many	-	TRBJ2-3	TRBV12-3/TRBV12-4	CASSPRDTDTQYF	TGTGCCAGCAGTCCCCGGGACACAGATACGCAGTATTTT
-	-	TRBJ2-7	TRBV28	CASRSTRTYEQYF	TGTGCCAGCAGATCCACCCGGACCTACGAGCAGTACTTC